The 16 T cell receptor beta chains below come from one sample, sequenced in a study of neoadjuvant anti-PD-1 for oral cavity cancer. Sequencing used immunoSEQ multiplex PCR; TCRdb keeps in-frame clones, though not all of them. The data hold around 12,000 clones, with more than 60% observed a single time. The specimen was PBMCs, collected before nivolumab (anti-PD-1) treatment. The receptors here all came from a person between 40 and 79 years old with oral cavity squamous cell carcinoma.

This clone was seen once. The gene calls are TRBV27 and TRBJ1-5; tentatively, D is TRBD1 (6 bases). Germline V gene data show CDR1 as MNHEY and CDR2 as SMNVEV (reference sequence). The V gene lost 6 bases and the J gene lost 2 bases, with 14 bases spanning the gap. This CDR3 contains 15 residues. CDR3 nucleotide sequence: TGTGCCAGCAGCGACACAGGGTTGGGCAATCAGCCCCAGCATTTT. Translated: CASSDTGLGNQPQHF.

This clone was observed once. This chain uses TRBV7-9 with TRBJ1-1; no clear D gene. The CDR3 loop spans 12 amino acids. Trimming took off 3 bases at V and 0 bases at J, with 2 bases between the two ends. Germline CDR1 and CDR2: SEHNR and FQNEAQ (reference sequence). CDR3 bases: TGTGCCAGCAGCTTGCTGAACACTGAAGCTTTCTTT. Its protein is CASSLLNTEAFF.

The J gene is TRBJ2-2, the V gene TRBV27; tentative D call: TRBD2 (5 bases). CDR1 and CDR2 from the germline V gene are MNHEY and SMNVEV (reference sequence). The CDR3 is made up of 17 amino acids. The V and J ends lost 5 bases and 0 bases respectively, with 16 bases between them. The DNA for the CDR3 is TGTGCCAGCAGTCTCCCCCGCGGGCGGGCGAACACCGGGGAGCTGTTTTTT. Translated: CASSLPRGRANTGELFF.

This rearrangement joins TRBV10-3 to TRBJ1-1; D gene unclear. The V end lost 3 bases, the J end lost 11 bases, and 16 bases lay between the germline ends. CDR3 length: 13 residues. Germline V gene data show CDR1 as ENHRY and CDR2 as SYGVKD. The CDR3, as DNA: TGTGCCATCAGTGATCTCGGGGAAGGTGATGCTTTCTTT. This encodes CAISDLGEGDAFF.

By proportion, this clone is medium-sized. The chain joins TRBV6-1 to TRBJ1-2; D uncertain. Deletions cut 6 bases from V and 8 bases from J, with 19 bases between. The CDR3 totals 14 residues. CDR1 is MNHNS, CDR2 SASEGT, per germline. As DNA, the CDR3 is TGTGCCAGCAGATCGGGCCTCCTGAGTGGCGGCTACACCTTC. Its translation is CASRSGLLSGGYTF.

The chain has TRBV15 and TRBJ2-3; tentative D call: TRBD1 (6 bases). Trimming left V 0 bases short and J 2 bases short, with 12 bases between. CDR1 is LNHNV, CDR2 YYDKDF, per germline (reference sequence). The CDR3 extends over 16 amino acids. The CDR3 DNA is TGTGCCACCAGCAGAGATCAGGGGAGCCTCACAGATACGCAGTATTTT. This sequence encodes CATSRDQGSLTDTQYF.

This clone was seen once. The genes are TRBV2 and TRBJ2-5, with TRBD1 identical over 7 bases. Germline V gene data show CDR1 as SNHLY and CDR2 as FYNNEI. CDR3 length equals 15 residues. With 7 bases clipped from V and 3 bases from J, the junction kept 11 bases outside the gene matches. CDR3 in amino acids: CASTLEGTAKETQYF. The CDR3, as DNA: TGTGCCAGCACGCTCGAAGGGACAGCAAAAGAGACCCAGTACTTC.

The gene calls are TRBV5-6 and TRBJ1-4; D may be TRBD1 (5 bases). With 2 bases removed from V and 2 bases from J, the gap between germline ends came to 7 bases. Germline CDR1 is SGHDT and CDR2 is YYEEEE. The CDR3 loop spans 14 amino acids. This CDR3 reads CASSFGGTNEKLFF. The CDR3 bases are TGTGCCAGCAGCTTCGGGGGGACTAATGAAAAACTGTTTTTT.

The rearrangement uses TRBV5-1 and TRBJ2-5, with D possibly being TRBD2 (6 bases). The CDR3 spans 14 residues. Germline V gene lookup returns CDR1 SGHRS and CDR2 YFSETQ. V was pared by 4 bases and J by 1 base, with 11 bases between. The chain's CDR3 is CASSPVGSQETQYF. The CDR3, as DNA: TGCGCCAGCAGCCCGGTCGGGAGCCAAGAGACCCAGTACTTC.

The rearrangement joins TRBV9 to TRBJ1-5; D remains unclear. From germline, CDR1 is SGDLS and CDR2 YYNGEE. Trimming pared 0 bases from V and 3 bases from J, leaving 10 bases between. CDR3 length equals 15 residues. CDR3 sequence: CASSVGAGNNQPQHF. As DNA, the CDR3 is TGTGCCAGCAGCGTAGGGGCCGGAAACAATCAGCCCCAGCATTTT. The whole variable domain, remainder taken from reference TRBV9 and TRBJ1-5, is DSGVTQTPKHLITATGQRVTLRCSPRSGDLSVYWYQQSLDQGLQFLIQYYNGEERAKGNILERFSAQQFPDLHSELNLSSLELGDSALYFCASSVGAGNNQPQHFGDGTRLSIL.

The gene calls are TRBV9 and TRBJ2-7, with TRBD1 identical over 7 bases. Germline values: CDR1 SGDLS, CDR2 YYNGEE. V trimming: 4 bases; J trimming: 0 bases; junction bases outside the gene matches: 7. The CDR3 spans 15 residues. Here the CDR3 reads CASSLRDSSSYEQYF. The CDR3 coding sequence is TGTGCCAGCAGCCTCCGGGACAGTAGCTCCTACGAGCAGTACTTC.

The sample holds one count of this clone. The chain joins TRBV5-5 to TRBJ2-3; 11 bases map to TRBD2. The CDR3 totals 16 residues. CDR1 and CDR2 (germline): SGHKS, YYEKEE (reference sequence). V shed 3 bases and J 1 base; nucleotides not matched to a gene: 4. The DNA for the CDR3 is TGTGCCAGCAGCTCTTTGGGACTAGCGGGCACAGATACGCAGTATTTT. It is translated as CASSSLGLAGTDTQYF.

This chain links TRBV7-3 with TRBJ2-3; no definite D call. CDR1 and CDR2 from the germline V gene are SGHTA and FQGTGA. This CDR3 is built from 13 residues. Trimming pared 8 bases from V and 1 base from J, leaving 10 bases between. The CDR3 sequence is CASRSVGTDTQYF. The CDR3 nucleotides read TGTGCCAGCCGCTCTGTAGGCACAGATACGCAGTATTTT.

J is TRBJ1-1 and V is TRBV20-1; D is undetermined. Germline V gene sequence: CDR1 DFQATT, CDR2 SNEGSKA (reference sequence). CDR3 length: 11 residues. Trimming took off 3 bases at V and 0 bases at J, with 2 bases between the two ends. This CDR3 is CSASMNTEAFF. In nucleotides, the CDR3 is TGCAGTGCTAGTATGAACACTGAAGCTTTCTTT.

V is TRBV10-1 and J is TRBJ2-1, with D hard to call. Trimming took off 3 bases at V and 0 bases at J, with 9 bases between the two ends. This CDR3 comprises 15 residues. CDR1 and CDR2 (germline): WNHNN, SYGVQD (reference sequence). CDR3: CASSDPSSSYNEQFF. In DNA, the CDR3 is TGCGCCAGCAGTGATCCAAGTAGCTCCTACAATGAGCAGTTCTTC.

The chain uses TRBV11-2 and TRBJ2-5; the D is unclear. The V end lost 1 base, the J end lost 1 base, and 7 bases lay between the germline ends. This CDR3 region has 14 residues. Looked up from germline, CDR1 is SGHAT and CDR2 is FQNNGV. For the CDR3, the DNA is TGTGCCAGCAGCTTAGGACTGCTCCAAGAGACCCAGTACTTC. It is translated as CASSLGLLQETQYF. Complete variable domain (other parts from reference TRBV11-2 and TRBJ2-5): EAGVAQSPRYKIIEKRQSVAFWCNPISGHATLYWYQQILGQGPKLLIQFQNNGVVDDSQLPKDRFSAERLKGVDSTLKIQPAKLEDSAVYLCASSLGLLQETQYFGPGTRLLVL.